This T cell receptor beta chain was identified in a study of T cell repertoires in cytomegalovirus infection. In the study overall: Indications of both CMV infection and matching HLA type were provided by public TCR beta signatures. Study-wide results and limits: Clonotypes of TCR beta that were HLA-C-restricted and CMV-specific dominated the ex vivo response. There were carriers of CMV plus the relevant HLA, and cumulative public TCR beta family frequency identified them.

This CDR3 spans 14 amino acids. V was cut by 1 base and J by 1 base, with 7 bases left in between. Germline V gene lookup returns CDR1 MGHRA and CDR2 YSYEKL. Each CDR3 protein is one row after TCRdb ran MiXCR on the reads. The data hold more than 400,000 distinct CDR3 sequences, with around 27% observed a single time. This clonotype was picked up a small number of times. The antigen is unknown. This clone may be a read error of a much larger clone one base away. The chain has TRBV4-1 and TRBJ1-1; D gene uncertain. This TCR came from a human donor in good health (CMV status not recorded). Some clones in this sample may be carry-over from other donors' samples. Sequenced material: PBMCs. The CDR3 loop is CASSQAPQNTEAFF. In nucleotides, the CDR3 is TGCGCCAGCAGCCAAGCCCCGCAGAACACTGAAGCTTTCTTT.